The 22 T cell receptor beta chains below come from one sample, sequenced in a study of T cells in Graves' hyperthyroidism and ophthalmopathy. The source material, RNA transcripts, was used to amplify TCR beta CDR3 regions. First-round RT-PCR targeting the TCR CDR3 was performed with the HTBI primer set. MiXCR, applied by TCRdb to the multiplex PCR reads, yields one record per CDR3 protein. This table holds around 290,000 distinct CDR3 sequences, 15% to 20% found once. Input material: blood. All receptors derive from an older woman with Graves' ophthalmopathy.

This clonotype was picked up many times. The rearrangement uses TRBV7-2 and TRBJ1-3; D unresolved. The V end was cut by 2 bases, the J end by 0 bases, with 14 bases between. There are 17 residues in the CDR3. Germline CDR1 and CDR2: SGHTA and FQGNSA. In nucleotides, the CDR3 is TGTGCCAGCAGCTTACAGCCGGTATCGAGCTCTGGAAACACCATATATTTT. Its translation is CASSLQPVSSSGNTIYF.

This chain links TRBV27 with TRBJ1-2, with TRBD1 identical over 8 bases. The germline V gene has CDR1 MNHEY and CDR2 SMNVEV (reference sequence). The CDR3 loop spans 14 amino acids. Trimming took 4 bases from V and 4 from J; bases not matched to a gene: 5. The CDR3 region is CASSWDRSFYGYTF. The CDR3 DNA reads TGTGCCAGCAGTTGGGACAGGTCCTTCTATGGCTACACCTTC.

This clonotype was recorded at least ten times. One end of the junction does not line up with germline, which may come from a read error. This chain connects TRBV7-7 to TRBJ2-1, with a weak D call TRBD2 (5 bases). CDR3 length: 15 amino acids. Per the germline V gene, CDR1 is SSHAT and CDR2 is FNYEAQ (reference sequence). This chain's CDR3 is CASSSDSLWDNEQFF. The CDR3 DNA is TGTGCTAGCAGCTCGGACTCTCTATGGGACAATGAGCAGTTCTTC.

This clonotype has more than one count but fewer than ten. This rearrangement joins TRBV7-2 to TRBJ2-2; D remains ambiguous. Trimming took off 3 bases at V and 6 bases at J, with 14 bases between the two ends. CDR3 size: 15 residues. Germline V CDR1 and CDR2: SGHTA, FQGNSA. The CDR3 sequence is CASSLQWQSSGELFF. The CDR3 nucleotides are TGTGCCAGCAGCTTGCAGTGGCAGTCCTCCGGGGAGCTGTTTTTT.

This chain joins TRBV7-2 and TRBJ1-1; 7 bases are shared with TRBD1. Losses at the gene ends were 5 bases for V and 3 bases for J; bases not matched to a gene: 3. Looked up from germline, CDR1 is SGHTA and CDR2 is FQGNSA. This CDR3 contains 13 residues. CDR3 coding DNA: TGTGCCAGCAGCGCGGGACAGCACACTGAAGCTTTCTTT. Its translation: CASSAGQHTEAFF.

This clonotype came up many times. The chain employs TRBV7-2 and TRBJ1-3; 7 nucleotides align to TRBD1. The CDR3 sequence is 16 residues long. Germline V gives CDR1 SGHTA, CDR2 FQGNSA. The trim removed 0 bases at V and 0 bases at J, leaving 2 bases unmatched. In DNA form, the CDR3 reads TGTGCCAGCAGCTTAGCGTCAGGGGGCTCTGGAAACACCATATATTTT. The encoded protein is CASSLASGGSGNTIYF.

The chain is built from TRBV27 and TRBJ2-2; D remains ambiguous. V gave up 6 bases and J gave up 6 bases, with 14 bases separating them. The CDR3 runs to 14 residues. The germline gives CDR1 MNHEY, CDR2 SMNVEV (reference sequence). CDR3 nucleotides: TGTGCCAGCAGCGTTGTCCCCGGTTCCGGGGAGCTGTTTTTT. It yields the protein CASSVVPGSGELFF.

This clonotype appeared many times. This chain links TRBV13 with TRBJ2-3; TRBD1 aligns across 8 bases. Germline V lookup: CDR1 PRHDT, CDR2 FYEKMQ (reference sequence). V shed 5 bases and J 0 bases; nucleotides not matched to a gene: 7. The CDR3 is 16 amino acids. As DNA, the CDR3 is TGTGCCAGCAGCGAAAGACAGGGGCTAAGCACAGATACGCAGTATTTT. This sequence encodes CASSERQGLSTDTQYF. Based on the CDR3 plus reference TRBV13 and TRBJ2-3, the full variable domain is AAGVIQSPRHLIKEKRETATLKCYPIPRHDTVYWYQQGPGQDPQFLISFYEKMQSDKGSIPDRFSAQQFSDYHSELNMSSLELGDSALYFCASSERQGLSTDTQYFGPGTRLTVL.

V and J are TRBV19 and TRBJ1-1; 7 nucleotides align to TRBD1. CDR3 length: 15 amino acids. CDR1 is LNHDA and CDR2 is SQIVND in the germline V gene (reference sequence). The V gene end was trimmed by 3 bases and the J gene end by 1 base; junction bases not matched to a gene: 5. CDR3 coding DNA: TGTGCCAGTAGTATCAGAAGGACAGGGAACACTGAAGCTTTCTTT. This gives the protein CASSIRRTGNTEAFF.

This clonotype was counted at least ten times. The chain recombines TRBV11-2 with TRBJ2-1; tentative D call: TRBD2 (7 bases). The V gene lost 0 bases and the J gene lost 7 bases, with 16 bases spanning the gap. CDR1 and CDR2 (germline): SGHAT, FQNNGV. This CDR3 comprises 16 residues. CDR3 sequence: CASSLDLGGGSNEQFF. CDR3 DNA sequence: TGTGCCAGCAGCTTAGATTTAGGGGGGGGTTCGAATGAGCAGTTCTTC.

There are many counts of this clonotype. The V gene is TRBV20-1, the J gene TRBJ2-2; 8 positions agree with TRBD2. V lost 3 bases and J lost 6; bases outside the gene matches: 9. Germline CDR1 is DFQATT and CDR2 is SNEGSKA (reference sequence). The CDR3 extends over 15 amino acids. CDR3 bases: TGCAGTGCTAGGTTTCCGGGACTAGGGCCCGGGGAGCTGTTTTTT. Residues: CSARFPGLGPGELFF.

In this sample, this clonotype turned up a few times. This chain uses TRBV6-2 or TRBV6-3 with TRBJ1-1; TRBD1 is a possible D gene (6 bases). The CDR3 has 13 residues. Germline V lookup: CDR1 MNHEY, CDR2 SVGEGT. V lost 4 bases, J lost 7 bases, and 13 bases lay in between. CDR3 sequence reads: CASSSTTGFEAFF. In nucleotides, the CDR3 is TGTGCCAGCAGTTCGACCACAGGGTTTGAAGCTTTCTTT.

This clonotype appeared a few times. The chain combines TRBV5-6 with TRBJ2-1, with D possibly matching TRBD1 (6 bases). Germline CDR1 reads SGHDT; CDR2 reads YYEEEE. The CDR3 has 15 amino acids. Between the trimmed V and J ends, which lost 0 bases and 9 bases, there was a span of 16 bases. CDR3 protein: CASSLVQGSGVEQFF. The DNA for the CDR3 is TGTGCCAGCAGCTTGGTGCAGGGTTCAGGGGTTGAGCAGTTCTTC. Using reference TRBV5-6 and TRBJ2-1 for the parts outside the CDR3, the full variable domain is DAGVTQSPTHLIKTRGQQVTLRCSPKSGHDTVSWYQQALGQGPQFIFQYYEEEERQRGNFPDRFSGHQFPNYSSELNVNALLLGDSALYLCASSLVQGSGVEQFFGPGTRLTVL.

Ten or more counts support this clonotype. This chain links TRBV7-8 with TRBJ1-1; 9 bases are a match to TRBD1. J was trimmed by 1 base and V by 5 bases; bases with no gene match: 5. CDR3 length: 15 residues. Germline V gives CDR1 SGHVS, CDR2 FQNEAQ. This CDR3 is CASSDATGGNTEAFF. The CDR3 nucleotides are TGTGCCAGCAGCGACGCGACAGGGGGGAACACTGAAGCTTTCTTT.

The chain has TRBV6-2 or TRBV6-3 and TRBJ2-7; TRBD1 matches at 11 bases. The V segment lost 7 bases and the J segment 5 bases; nucleotides outside the gene matches: 7. The germline CDR1 and CDR2 sequences are MNHEY and SVGEGT. There are 14 residues in the CDR3. CDR3 sequence (DNA): TGTGCCAGCATTTTCCGGACAGGGGGCGACGAGCAGTACTTC. Its translation: CASIFRTGGDEQYF.

Many counts were recorded for this clonotype. The V and J genes are TRBV24-1 and TRBJ2-5; the D gene is possibly TRBD2 (6 bases). CDR1 and CDR2 from the germline V gene are KGHDR and SFDVKD. V lost 3 bases and J lost 2, with 15 bases in between. This CDR3 has 16 residues. CDR3 bases: TGTGCCACCAGTGATAGCGGGTACAGGCGGCAAGAGACCCAGTACTTC. As protein: CATSDSGYRRQETQYF.

This clonotype has a handful of counts. The V gene is TRBV20-1, the J gene TRBJ2-7, with 11 bases that match TRBD2. Germline V gene data show CDR1 as DFQATT and CDR2 as SNEGSKA (reference sequence). Trimming removed 5 bases from V and 4 bases from J; junction bases left unmatched: 10. The CDR3 length is 15 residues. CDR3 sequence (DNA): TGCAGTGCTCCAGATACTAGCGGGAGTCAATACGAGCAGTACTTC. Translation gives CSAPDTSGSQYEQYF.

This clonotype was counted many times. This chain links TRBV7-2 with TRBJ1-5, with a tentative D call TRBD1 (6 bases). Germline V gene sequence: CDR1 SGHTA, CDR2 FQGNSA. Trimming left V 8 bases short and J 0 bases short, with 11 bases between. This CDR3 contains 14 residues. In DNA, the CDR3 is TGTGCCAGCGCGGACAGAAATAGCAATCAGCCCCAGCATTTT. Translated: CASADRNSNQPQHF.

There are many counts of this clonotype. This sequence joins TRBV11-2 and TRBJ1-1, with a weak D call TRBD1 (5 bases). Germline V CDR1 and CDR2: SGHAT, FQNNGV. CDR3 length equals 16 residues. V was shortened by 6 bases and J by 2 bases, with 19 bases between the two germline ends. The CDR3 protein is CASRQPLGGTNTEAFF. CDR3 DNA sequence: TGTGCCAGCAGGCAACCCCTTGGGGGGACCAACACTGAAGCTTTCTTT.

The chain joins TRBV5-1 to TRBJ1-4; 11 bases are shared with TRBD1. CDR3 length equals 17 residues. V lost 4 bases and J lost 8; bases outside the gene matches: 13. Germline V gives CDR1 SGHRS, CDR2 YFSETQ. CDR3 coding DNA: TGCGCCAGCAGCAGGAGCGGACAGGGGGCGAGATACGAAAAACTGTTTTTT. It codes for CASSRSGQGARYEKLFF.

This clonotype was detected only a few times. One end of the junction does not line up with germline, which may come from a read error. The chain employs TRBV15 and TRBJ2-2; TRBD2 aligns across 8 bases. The CDR3 extends over 17 amino acids. Germline V lookup: CDR1 LNHNV, CDR2 YYDKDF (reference sequence). As DNA, the CDR3 is TGTGCCACCAGCAGAGTGCCTAGCGGGCCGAATACCGGGGAGCTGTTTTTT. Translated, it gives CATSRVPSGPNTGELFF.

In this sample, this clonotype turned up many times. This sequence joins TRBV7-2 and TRBJ2-5; 7 bases align to TRBD2. Germline trimming cut 4 bases from V and 4 bases from J; bases unmatched to any gene: 6. Germline CDR1 and CDR2: SGHTA and FQGNSA. The CDR3 contains 14 residues. The CDR3 loop is CASSSLAASETQYF. Here the CDR3 DNA reads TGTGCCAGCAGCTCCCTAGCGGCGTCAGAGACCCAGTACTTC.